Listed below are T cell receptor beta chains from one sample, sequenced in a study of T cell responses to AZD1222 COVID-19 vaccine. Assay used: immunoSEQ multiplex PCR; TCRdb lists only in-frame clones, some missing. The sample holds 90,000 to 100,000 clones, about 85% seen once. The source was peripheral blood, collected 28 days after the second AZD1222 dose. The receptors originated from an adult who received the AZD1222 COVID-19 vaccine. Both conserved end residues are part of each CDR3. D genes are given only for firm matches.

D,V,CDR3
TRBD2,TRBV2,CASSETSGSYEQYF
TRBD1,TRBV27,CASSLGTGGPHTDTQYF
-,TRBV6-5,CASSYRQSTDTQYF
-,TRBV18,CASSPGSARLNSPLHF
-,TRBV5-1,CASSQPGGDTQYF
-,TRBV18,CASSASRETQYF
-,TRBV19,CASSRGGSETQYF
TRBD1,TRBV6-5,CASSPPGQGHLEQYF
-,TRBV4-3,CASSQDLGTLVHTQYF
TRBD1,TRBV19,CASSIQGAEAFF
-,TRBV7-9,CASSLGDNQPQHF
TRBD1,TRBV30,CAWKRDRAFGANVLTF
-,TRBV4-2,CASSQDGFEAFF
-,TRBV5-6,CASSSGHNSPLHF
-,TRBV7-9,CASSLGRLQETQYF
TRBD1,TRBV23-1,CASNPTGRNSPLHF
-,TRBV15,CATSSLLRVDSQETQYF
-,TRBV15,CATGRGGPSMNEQFF
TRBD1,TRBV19,CASSPTGVSEAFF
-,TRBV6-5,CASGRNEQFF
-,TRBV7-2,CASSKRAWETQYF
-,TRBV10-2,CASSETVYSNQPQHF
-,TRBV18,CASSPDQETQYF
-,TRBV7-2,CASSLVASEDTQYF
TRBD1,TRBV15,CATSREIKQGAETQYF
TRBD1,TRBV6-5,CASKRTGGADTQYF
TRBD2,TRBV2,CASSGKGLAKQETQYF
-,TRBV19,CASSITWGGTDTQYF
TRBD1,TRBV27,CASSLIPGQGSYEQYF
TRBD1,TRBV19,CASSTGTGTGQPQHF
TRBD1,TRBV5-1,CASSPGGQGAIYGYTF
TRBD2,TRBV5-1,CASSLGLAGGPYNEQFF
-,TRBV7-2,CASSPRWGWDEQFF
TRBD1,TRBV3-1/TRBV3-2,CASSQDLRQGGYNEQFF
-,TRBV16,CASGKGINQPQHF
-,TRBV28,CASSSLVGELFF
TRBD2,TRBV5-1,CASSLALAGGNEQFF
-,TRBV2,CASSEVHEQYF
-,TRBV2,CASSRDFYEQYF
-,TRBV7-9,CASSLGYGANQPQHF
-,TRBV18,CASSPTPFYSIPNQPQHF